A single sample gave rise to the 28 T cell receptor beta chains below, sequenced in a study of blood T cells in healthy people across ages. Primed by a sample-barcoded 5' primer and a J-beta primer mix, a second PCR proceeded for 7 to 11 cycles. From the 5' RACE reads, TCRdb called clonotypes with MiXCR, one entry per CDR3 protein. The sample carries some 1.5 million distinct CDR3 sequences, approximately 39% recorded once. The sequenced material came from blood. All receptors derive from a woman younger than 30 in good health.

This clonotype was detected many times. The CDR3 region is CASSYSPETQYF. The DNA for the CDR3 is TGTGCCAGCAGTTACTCCCCCGAGACCCAGTACTTC. The chain carries TRBV6-2 or TRBV6-3 and TRBJ2-5; D call uncertain. Germline assignment: CDR1 MNHEY and CDR2 SVGEGT. There are 12 residues in the CDR3. The V end was cut by 0 bases, the J end by 5 bases, with 4 bases between.

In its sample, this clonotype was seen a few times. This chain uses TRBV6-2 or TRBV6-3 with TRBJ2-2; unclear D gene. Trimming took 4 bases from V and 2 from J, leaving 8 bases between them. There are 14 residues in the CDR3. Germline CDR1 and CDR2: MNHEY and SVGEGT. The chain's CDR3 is CASSFRVNTGELFF. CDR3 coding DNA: TGTGCCAGCAGTTTCAGAGTTAACACCGGGGAGCTGTTTTTT.

As DNA, the CDR3 is TGTGCCAGCAGCTTCACAGGACCTTCGTTTTTAGAGCAGTACTTC. This gives the protein CASSFTGPSFLEQYF. The rearrangement links TRBV7-2 to TRBJ2-7, with a weak D call TRBD1 (5 bases). The CDR3 has 15 residues. The V and J ends lost 3 bases and 7 bases respectively, with 19 bases between them. Germline lookup yields CDR1 SGHTA and CDR2 FQGNSA.

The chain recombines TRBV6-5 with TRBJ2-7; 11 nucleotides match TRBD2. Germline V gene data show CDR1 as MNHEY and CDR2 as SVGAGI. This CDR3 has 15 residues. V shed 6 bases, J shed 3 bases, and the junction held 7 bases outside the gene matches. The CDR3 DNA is TGTGCCAGCAGCCCCATGACTAGCGGGGTCTACGAGCAGTACTTC. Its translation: CASSPMTSGVYEQYF.

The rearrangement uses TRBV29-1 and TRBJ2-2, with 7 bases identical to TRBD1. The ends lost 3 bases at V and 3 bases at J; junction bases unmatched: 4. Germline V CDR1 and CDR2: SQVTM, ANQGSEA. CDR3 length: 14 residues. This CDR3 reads CSVEGTADTGELFF. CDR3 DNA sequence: TGCAGCGTTGAGGGGACAGCCGACACCGGGGAGCTGTTTTTT.

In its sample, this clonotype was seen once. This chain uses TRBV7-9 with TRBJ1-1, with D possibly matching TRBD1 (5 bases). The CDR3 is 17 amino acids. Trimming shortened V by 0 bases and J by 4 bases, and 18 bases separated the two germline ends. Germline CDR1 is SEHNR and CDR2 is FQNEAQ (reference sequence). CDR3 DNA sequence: TGTGCCAGCAGCTTAGCGATGGGTTTGGGGGGTTTCACTGAAGCTTTCTTT. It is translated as CASSLAMGLGGFTEAFF.

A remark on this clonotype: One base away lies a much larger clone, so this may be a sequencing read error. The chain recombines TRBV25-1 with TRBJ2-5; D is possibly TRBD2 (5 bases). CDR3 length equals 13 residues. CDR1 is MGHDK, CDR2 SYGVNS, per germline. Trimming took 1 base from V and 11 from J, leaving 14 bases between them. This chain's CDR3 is CASSESRVGGQYF. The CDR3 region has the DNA TGTGCCAGCAGTGAATCCCGGGTGGGCGGGCAGTACTTC. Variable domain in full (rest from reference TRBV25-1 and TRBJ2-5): EADIYQTPRYLVIGTGKKITLECSQTMGHDKMYWYQQDPGMELHLIHYSYGVNSTEKGDLSSESTVSRIRTEHFPLTLESARPSHTSQYLCASSESRVGGQYFGPGTRLLVL.

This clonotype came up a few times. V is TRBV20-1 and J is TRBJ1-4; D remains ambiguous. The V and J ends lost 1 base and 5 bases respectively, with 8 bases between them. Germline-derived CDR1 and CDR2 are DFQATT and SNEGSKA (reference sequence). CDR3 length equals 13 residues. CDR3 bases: TGCAGTGCTAGAGGACGGTGGAATGAAAAACTGTTTTTT. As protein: CSARGRWNEKLFF.

CDR3 protein: CASSRTGLMRETQYF. CDR3 sequence (DNA): TGTGCCAGCAGCCGGACAGGGTTGATGAGAGAGACCCAGTACTTC. V and J are TRBV12-3 or TRBV12-4 and TRBJ2-5, with 8 nucleotides matching TRBD1. V lost 6 bases to trimming and J lost 4 bases; unmatched junction nucleotides: 10. The CDR3 has 15 residues.

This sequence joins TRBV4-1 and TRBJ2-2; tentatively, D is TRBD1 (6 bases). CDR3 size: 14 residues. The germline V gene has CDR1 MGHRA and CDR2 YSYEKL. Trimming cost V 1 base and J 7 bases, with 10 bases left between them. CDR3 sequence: CASSQGSTGGELFF. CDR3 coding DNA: TGCGCCAGCAGCCAAGGCTCGACAGGCGGGGAGCTGTTTTTT.

Here the CDR3 DNA reads TGCGCCAGCAGCTCCATAGGGACTTTGGGGGGTTACAATGAGCAGTTCTTC. Its translation: CASSSIGTLGGYNEQFF. The chain is built from TRBV5-1 and TRBJ2-1; TRBD2 might be the D (6 bases). With 3 bases removed from V and 4 bases from J, the gap between germline ends came to 20 bases. The CDR3 sequence is 17 residues long. In germline, CDR1 is SGHRS, CDR2 YFSETQ.

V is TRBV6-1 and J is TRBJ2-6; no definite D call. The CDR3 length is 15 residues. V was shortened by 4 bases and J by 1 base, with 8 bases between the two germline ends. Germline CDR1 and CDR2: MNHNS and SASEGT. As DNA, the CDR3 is TGTGCCAGCAGTGTCTATGCGTCTGGGGCCAACGTCCTGACTTTC. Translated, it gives CASSVYASGANVLTF.

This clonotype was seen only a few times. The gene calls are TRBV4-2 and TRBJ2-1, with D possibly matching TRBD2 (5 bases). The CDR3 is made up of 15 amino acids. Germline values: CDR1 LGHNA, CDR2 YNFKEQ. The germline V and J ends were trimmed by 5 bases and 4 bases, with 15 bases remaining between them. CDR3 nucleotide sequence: TGTGCCAGCAGCGGCGGGCTCACCTTATACAATGAGCAGTTCTTC. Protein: CASSGGLTLYNEQFF.

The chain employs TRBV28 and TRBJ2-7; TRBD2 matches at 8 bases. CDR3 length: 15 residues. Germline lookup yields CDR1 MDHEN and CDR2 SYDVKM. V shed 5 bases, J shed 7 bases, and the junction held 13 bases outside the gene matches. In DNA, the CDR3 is TGTGCCAGCAGTCCATCGACTAGCGTCTACAATGAGCAGTACTTC. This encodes CASSPSTSVYNEQYF.

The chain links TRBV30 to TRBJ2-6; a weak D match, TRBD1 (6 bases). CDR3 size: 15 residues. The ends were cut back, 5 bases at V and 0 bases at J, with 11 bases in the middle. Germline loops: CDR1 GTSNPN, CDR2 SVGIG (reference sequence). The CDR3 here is CAWDRLSSGANVLTF. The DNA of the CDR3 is TGTGCCTGGGACAGGTTGAGCTCTGGGGCCAACGTCCTGACTTTC.

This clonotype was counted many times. The CDR3 bases are TGTGCCAGCAGCTTAGGGGCAGCCTACGAGCAGTACTTC. It encodes CASSLGAAYEQYF. The rearrangement links TRBV27 to TRBJ2-7; D may be TRBD1 (5 bases). Germline V gives CDR1 MNHEY, CDR2 SMNVEV (reference sequence). The V end was cut by 6 bases, the J end by 2 bases, with 11 bases between. The CDR3 runs 13 residues.

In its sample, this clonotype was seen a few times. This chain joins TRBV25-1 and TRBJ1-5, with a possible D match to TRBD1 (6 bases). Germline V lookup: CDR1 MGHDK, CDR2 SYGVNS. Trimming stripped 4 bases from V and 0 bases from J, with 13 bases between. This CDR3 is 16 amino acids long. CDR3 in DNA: TGTGCCAGCAGTGGGACAGAGGGTTATAGCAATCAGCCCCAGCATTTT. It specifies CASSGTEGYSNQPQHF. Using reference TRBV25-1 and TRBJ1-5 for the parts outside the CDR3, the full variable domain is EADIYQTPRYLVIGTGKKITLECSQTMGHDKMYWYQQDPGMELHLIHYSYGVNSTEKGDLSSESTVSRIRTEHFPLTLESARPSHTSQYLCASSGTEGYSNQPQHFGDGTRLSIL.

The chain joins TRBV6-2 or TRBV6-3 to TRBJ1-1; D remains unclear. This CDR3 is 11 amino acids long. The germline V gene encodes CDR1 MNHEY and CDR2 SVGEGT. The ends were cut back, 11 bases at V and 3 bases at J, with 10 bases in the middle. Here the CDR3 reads CAPRTDTEAFF. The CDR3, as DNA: TGTGCCCCCCGGACCGACACTGAAGCTTTCTTT.

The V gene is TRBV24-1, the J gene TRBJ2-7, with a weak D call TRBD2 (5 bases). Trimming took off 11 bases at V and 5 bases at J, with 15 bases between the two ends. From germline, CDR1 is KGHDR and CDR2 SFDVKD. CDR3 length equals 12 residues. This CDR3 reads CASPRERDEQYF. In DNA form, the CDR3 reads TGTGCCAGCCCAAGGGAGCGCGACGAGCAGTACTTC.

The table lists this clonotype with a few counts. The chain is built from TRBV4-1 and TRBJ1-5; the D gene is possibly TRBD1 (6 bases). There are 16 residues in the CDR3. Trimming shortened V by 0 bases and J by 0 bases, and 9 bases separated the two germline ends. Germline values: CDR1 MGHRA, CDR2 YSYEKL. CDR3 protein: CASSQDLGGSNQPQHF. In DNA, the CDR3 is TGCGCCAGCAGCCAAGATCTAGGGGGTAGCAATCAGCCCCAGCATTTT.

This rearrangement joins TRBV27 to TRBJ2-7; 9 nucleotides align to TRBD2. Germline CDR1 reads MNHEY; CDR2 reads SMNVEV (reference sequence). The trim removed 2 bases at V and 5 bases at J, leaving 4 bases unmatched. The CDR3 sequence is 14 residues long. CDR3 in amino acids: CASSLIAGVDEQYF. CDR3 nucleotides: TGTGCCAGCAGTTTAATAGCGGGAGTCGACGAGCAGTACTTC.

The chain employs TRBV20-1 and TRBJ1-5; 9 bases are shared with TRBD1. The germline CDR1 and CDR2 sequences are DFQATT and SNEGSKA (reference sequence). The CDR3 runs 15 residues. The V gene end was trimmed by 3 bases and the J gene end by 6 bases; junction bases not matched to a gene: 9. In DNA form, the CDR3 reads TGCAGTGCTAGGGGGCGGGACAGGGTAATTCAGCCCCAGCATTTT. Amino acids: CSARGRDRVIQPQHF.

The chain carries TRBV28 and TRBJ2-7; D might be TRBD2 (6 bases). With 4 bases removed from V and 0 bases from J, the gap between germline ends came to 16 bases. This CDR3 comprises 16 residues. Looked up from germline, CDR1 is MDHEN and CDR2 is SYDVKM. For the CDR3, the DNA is TGTGCCAGCAGTTCTCCTCGGGACTGGAGCTCCTACGAGCAGTACTTC. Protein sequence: CASSSPRDWSSYEQYF.

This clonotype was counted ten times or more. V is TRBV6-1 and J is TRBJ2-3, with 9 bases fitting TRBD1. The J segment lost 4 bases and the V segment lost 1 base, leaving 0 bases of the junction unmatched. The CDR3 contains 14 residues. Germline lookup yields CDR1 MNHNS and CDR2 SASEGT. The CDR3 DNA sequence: TGTGCCAGCAGTGAAGGGACAGGGGCAGATACGCAGTATTTT. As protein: CASSEGTGADTQYF.

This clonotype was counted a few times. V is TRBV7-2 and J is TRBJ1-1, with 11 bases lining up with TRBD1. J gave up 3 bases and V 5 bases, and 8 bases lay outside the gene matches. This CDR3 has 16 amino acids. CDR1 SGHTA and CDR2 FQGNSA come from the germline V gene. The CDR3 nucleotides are TGTGCCAGCAGCCGACGGGACAGGGGGGGTGACACTGAAGCTTTCTTT. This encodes CASSRRDRGGDTEAFF.

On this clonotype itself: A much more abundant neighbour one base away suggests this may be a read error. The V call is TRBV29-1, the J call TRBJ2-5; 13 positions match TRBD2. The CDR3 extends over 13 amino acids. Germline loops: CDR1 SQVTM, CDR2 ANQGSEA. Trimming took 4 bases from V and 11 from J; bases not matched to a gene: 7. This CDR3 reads CSVGTSGSNEQYF. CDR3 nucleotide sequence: TGCAGCGTTGGGACTAGCGGGAGCAATGAGCAGTACTTC.

The CDR3 coding sequence is TGTGCCAGCAGTCGGGACAGGGGTGTCAATCAGCCCCAGCATTTT. Translated, it gives CASSRDRGVNQPQHF. The chain carries TRBV6-6 and TRBJ1-5, with 10 bases aligning to TRBD1. There are 15 residues in the CDR3. Germline loops: CDR1 MNHNY, CDR2 SVGAGI (reference sequence). V lost 5 bases to trimming and J lost 3 bases; unmatched junction nucleotides: 4.

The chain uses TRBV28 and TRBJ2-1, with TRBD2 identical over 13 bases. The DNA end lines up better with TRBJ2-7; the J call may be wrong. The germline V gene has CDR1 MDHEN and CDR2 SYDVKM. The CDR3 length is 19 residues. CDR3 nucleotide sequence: TGTGCCAGCGGGGGTGGGGGACTAGCGGGACCAAGCTCCTACAATGAGCAGTACTTC. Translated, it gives CASGGGGLAGPSSYNEQYF.